This T cell receptor beta chain came from a study of blood T cell repertoires in COVID-19. In the study overall: PBMCs, B-cell-depleted T cells, or T cells were the source of the cDNA or gDNA that made up the material.

Authors' methods: Reference gene primers were amplified, and this amplification served to estimate nucleated cell counts. Here immunoSEQ multiplex PCR was the method, and the copy in TCRdb shows in-frame clones only, minus some. V, J and clone size are those of that table, while D and trimming were read from the DNA. The repertoire includes approximately 390,000 clones, 88% of them detected once, and roughly 2% sits in the top ten. Participant reports of clinical history set cohort assignment. The clonotype comes from a woman aged 35 to 49 with acute COVID-19. Sequencing used PBMCs or T cells enriched from blood (not recorded which).

The CDR3: CASSLEVAGETQYF. The CDR3 region has the DNA TGTGCCAGCAGCCTAGAGGTAGCCGGAGAGACCCAGTACTTC. This chain joins TRBV13 and TRBJ2-5; D is uncertain. CDR3 length equals 14 residues. Trimming took 5 bases from V and 4 from J, leaving 14 bases between them. Germline CDR1 PRHDT, CDR2 FYEKMQ (reference sequence).